This T cell receptor (beta chain) was found in a study of T cells in Graves' hyperthyroidism and ophthalmopathy. Overall study context: Peripheral blood was drawn at first diagnosis, prior to all treatment.

Template material for amplifying TCR beta CDR3 regions consisted of RNA transcripts. Using the HTBI primer set, a first-round RT-PCR was run on the TCR CDR3. TCRdb independently ran MiXCR on the multiplex PCR reads; one entry per CDR3 protein. The sample carries 500,000 or so distinct CDR3 sequences, 16% recorded once. V was cut by 1 base and J by 4 bases, with 5 bases left in between. This CDR3 has 14 residues. The germline V gene has CDR1 MGHRA and CDR2 YSYEKL. Comment on this clonotype: The target antigen is unknown.

The source of the PBMCs was 10 ml of fresh peripheral blood. Study-wide results and caveats: In the analysis, a 13 V-J model separated ophthalmopathy from stable hyperthyroidism. The model foresaw ophthalmopathy a median roughly 6.3 months prior to onset.

The clonotype was recovered from a woman in her thirties with Graves' ophthalmopathy. J is TRBJ2-6 and V is TRBV4-1; D is unclear. The sample comprised blood. This chain's CDR3 is CASSQGLGANVLTF. CDR3 in DNA: TGCGCCAGCAGCCAAGGGTTAGGGGCCAACGTCCTGACTTTC.